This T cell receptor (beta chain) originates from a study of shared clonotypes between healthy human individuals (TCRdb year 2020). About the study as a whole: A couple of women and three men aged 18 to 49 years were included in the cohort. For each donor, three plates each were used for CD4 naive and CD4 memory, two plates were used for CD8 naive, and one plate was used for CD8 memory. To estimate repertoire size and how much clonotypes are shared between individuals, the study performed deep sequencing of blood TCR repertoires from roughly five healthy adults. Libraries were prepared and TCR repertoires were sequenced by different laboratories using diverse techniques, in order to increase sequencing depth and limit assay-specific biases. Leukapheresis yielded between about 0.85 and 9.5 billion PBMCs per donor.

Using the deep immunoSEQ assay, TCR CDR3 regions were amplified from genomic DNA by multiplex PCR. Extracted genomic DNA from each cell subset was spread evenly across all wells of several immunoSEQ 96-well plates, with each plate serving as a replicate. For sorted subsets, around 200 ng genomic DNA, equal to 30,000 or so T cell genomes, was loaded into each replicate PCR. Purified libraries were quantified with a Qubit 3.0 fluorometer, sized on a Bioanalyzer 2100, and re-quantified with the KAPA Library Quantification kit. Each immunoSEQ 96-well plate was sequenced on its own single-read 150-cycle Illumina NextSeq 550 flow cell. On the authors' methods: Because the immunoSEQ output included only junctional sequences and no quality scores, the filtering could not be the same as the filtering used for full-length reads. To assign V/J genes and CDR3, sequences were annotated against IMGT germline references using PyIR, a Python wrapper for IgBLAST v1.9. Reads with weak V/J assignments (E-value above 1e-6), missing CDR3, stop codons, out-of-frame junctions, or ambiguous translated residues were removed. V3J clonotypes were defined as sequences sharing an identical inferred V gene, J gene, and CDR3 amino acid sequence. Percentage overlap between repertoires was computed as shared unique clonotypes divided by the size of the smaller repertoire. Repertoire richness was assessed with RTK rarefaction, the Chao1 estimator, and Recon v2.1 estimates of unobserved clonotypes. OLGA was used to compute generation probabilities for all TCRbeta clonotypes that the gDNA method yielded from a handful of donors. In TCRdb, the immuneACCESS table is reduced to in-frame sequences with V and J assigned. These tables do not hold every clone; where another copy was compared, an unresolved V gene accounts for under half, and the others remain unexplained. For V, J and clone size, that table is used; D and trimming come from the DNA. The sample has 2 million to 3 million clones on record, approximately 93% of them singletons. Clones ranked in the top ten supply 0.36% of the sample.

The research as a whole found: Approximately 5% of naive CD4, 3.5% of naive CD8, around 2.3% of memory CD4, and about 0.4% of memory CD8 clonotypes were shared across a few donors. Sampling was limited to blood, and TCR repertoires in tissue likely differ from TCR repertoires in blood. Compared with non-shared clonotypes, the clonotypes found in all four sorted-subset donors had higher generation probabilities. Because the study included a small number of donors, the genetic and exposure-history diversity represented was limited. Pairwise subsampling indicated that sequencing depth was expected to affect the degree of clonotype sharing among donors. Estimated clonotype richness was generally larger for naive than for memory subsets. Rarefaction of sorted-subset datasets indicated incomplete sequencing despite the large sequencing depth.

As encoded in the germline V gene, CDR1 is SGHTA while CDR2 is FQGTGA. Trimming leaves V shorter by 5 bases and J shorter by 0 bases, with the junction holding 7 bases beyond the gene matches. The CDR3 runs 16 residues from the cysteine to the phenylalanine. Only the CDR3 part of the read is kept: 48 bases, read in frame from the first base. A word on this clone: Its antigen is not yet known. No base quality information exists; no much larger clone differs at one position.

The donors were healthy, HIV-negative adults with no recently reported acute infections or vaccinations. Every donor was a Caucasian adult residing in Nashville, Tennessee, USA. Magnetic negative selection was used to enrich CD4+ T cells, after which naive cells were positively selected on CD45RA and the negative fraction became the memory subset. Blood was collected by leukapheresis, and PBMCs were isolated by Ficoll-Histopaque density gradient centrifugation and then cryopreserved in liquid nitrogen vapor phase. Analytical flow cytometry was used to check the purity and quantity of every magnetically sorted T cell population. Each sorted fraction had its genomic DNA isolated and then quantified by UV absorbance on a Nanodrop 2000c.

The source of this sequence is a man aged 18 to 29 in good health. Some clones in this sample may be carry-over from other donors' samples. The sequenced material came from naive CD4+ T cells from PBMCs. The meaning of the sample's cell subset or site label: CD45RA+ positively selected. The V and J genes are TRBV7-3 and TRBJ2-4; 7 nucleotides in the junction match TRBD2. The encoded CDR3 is CASSPTAGSAKNIQYF. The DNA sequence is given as TGTGCCAGCAGCCCCACAGCGGGATCAGCCAAAAACATTCAGTACTTC.